These T cell receptor beta chains were read from a single sample in a study of shared clonotypes between healthy human individuals. Assay: immunoSEQ multiplex PCR; the TCRdb copy retains only in-frame clones and omits some. The profile shows 900,000 to 1,200,000 clones, around 82% of them singletons. The sample taken for sequencing was memory CD4+ T cells from PBMCs. The receptors originated from a man younger than 35 in good health. Some clones in this sample may be carry-over from other donors' samples. CDR3s include the opening cysteine and the closing phenylalanine or tryptophan. A D gene is named only where the DNA matches it firmly. Size is omitted from some rows. Given values are once, few, many or a class for expanded clones.

v_call: TRBV5-1; d_call: .; clone_size: few; j_call: TRBJ1-4; cdr3_nt: TGCGCCAGCAGCTGGGGTGGCGGGCGTAATGAAAAACTGTTTTTT; cdr3_aa: CASSWGGGRNEKLFF
v_call: TRBV2; d_call: .; clone_size: .; j_call: TRBJ2-3; cdr3_nt: TGTGCCAGCAGTGCCACCCCTTGGGATACGCAGTATTTT; cdr3_aa: CASSATPWDTQYF
v_call: TRBV10-3; d_call: .; clone_size: once; j_call: TRBJ2-7; cdr3_nt: TGTGCCGCCGCTAGAGGGGTCTCTTACGAGCAGTACTTC; cdr3_aa: CAAARGVSYEQYF
v_call: TRBV5-1; d_call: .; clone_size: .; j_call: TRBJ2-5; cdr3_nt: TGCGCCAGCAGCTTGGAGTGGCGGTCAGAGACCCAGTACTTC; cdr3_aa: CASSLEWRSETQYF
v_call: TRBV28; d_call: TRBD2; clone_size: .; j_call: TRBJ2-7; cdr3_nt: TGTGCCAGCAGACCACGAGCGGGGTACGAGCAGTACTTC; cdr3_aa: CASRPRAGYEQYF
v_call: TRBV7-6; d_call: .; clone_size: .; j_call: TRBJ2-1; cdr3_nt: TGTGCCAGCAGCTTAGCCCGTGACAATGAGCAGTTCTTC; cdr3_aa: CASSLARDNEQFF
v_call: TRBV18; d_call: TRBD2; clone_size: .; j_call: TRBJ2-3; cdr3_nt: TGTGCCAGCTCACCTAACGGCCTAGCGGGAGAGTCAGGGCCAGATACGCAGTATTTT; cdr3_aa: CASSPNGLAGESGPDTQYF
v_call: TRBV5-4; d_call: .; clone_size: .; j_call: TRBJ2-3; cdr3_nt: TGTGCCAGCAGCTTGTCTAGCACAGATACGCAGTATTTT; cdr3_aa: CASSLSSTDTQYF
v_call: TRBV28; d_call: .; clone_size: few; j_call: TRBJ1-5; cdr3_nt: TGTGCCAGCAGTCGAACCTATCAGCCCCAGCATTTT; cdr3_aa: CASSRTYQPQHF
v_call: TRBV5-4; d_call: .; clone_size: .; j_call: TRBJ2-7; cdr3_nt: TGTGCCAGCAGCTTGGGTACTGGACGGGACGAGCAGTACTTC; cdr3_aa: CASSLGTGRDEQYF
v_call: TRBV6-5; d_call: TRBD1; clone_size: .; j_call: TRBJ1-2; cdr3_nt: TGTGCCAGCATGGACAGGAACTATGGCTACACCTTC; cdr3_aa: CASMDRNYGYTF
v_call: TRBV7-3; d_call: TRBD1; clone_size: .; j_call: TRBJ1-1; cdr3_nt: TGTGCCAGCAGCCAAACCGGACAGGGTGGCACTGAAGCTTTCTTT; cdr3_aa: CASSQTGQGGTEAFF
v_call: TRBV18; d_call: .; clone_size: .; j_call: TRBJ2-7; cdr3_nt: TGTGCCAGCTCACCGTACCGGGACACATCCTACGAGCAGTACTTC; cdr3_aa: CASSPYRDTSYEQYF
v_call: TRBV5-6; d_call: .; clone_size: .; j_call: TRBJ1-2; cdr3_nt: TGTGCCAGCAGCTTGTTAGTACCCGAGGGCTACACCTTC; cdr3_aa: CASSLLVPEGYTF
v_call: TRBV7-2; d_call: .; clone_size: .; j_call: TRBJ1-1; cdr3_nt: TGTGCCAGCAGCTCCTGGACGCTTGTTAACACTGAAGCTTTCTTT; cdr3_aa: CASSSWTLVNTEAFF
v_call: TRBV5-1; d_call: TRBD2; clone_size: .; j_call: TRBJ2-2; cdr3_nt: TGCGCCAGCAGCACCCTAGCGGGTTACACCGGGGAGCTGTTTTTT; cdr3_aa: CASSTLAGYTGELFF
v_call: TRBV5-8; d_call: TRBD2; clone_size: .; j_call: TRBJ2-5; cdr3_nt: TGTGCCAGCAGTGAGGGACTAGCGGGCTCGTACCAAGAGACCCAGTACTTC; cdr3_aa: CASSEGLAGSYQETQYF
v_call: TRBV28; d_call: TRBD2; clone_size: .; j_call: TRBJ2-7; cdr3_nt: TGTGCCAGCAGTACTCGGACTAGCGTAATCGAGCAGTACTTC; cdr3_aa: CASSTRTSVIEQYF
v_call: TRBV18; d_call: TRBD1; clone_size: .; j_call: TRBJ2-2; cdr3_nt: TGTGCCAGCTCACCGGGACAGGAGCCCACCGGGGAGCTGTTTTTT; cdr3_aa: CASSPGQEPTGELFF
v_call: TRBV5-1; d_call: .; clone_size: once; j_call: TRBJ1-1; cdr3_nt: TGCGCCAGCAGAGGGAAAACAGTGAACACTGAAGCTTTCTTT; cdr3_aa: CASRGKTVNTEAFF
v_call: TRBV5-1; d_call: .; clone_size: .; j_call: TRBJ2-5; cdr3_nt: TGCGCCAGCAGCTTGGACGGACAACGACAAGAGACCCAGTACTTC; cdr3_aa: CASSLDGQRQETQYF
v_call: TRBV6-1; d_call: .; clone_size: .; j_call: TRBJ1-1; cdr3_nt: TGTGCCAGCACCAAGCGGGGAAACACTGAAGCTTTCTTT; cdr3_aa: CASTKRGNTEAFF
v_call: TRBV5-6; d_call: .; clone_size: .; j_call: TRBJ2-7; cdr3_nt: TGTGCCAGCAGCTTGTTCAACGAGCAGTACTTC; cdr3_aa: CASSLFNEQYF
v_call: TRBV7-2; d_call: TRBD2; clone_size: .; j_call: TRBJ2-1; cdr3_nt: TGTGCCAGCAGCTTAGGGGGGACTAGCGGGAAACCAAGATACAATGAGCAGTTCTTC; cdr3_aa: CASSLGGTSGKPRYNEQFF
v_call: TRBV5-1; d_call: TRBD2; clone_size: .; j_call: TRBJ2-2; cdr3_nt: TGCGCCAGCAGCTTGTTAGGCGCGGGAGGCGCCATAGGGGAGCTGTTTTTT; cdr3_aa: CASSLLGAGGAIGELFF
v_call: TRBV7-9; d_call: TRBD2; clone_size: .; j_call: TRBJ2-3; cdr3_nt: TGTGCCAGCAGCTCGATACTAGCGGGAGCGACAGATACGCAGTATTTT; cdr3_aa: CASSSILAGATDTQYF
v_call: TRBV5-4; d_call: TRBD1; clone_size: .; j_call: TRBJ1-2; cdr3_nt: TGTGCCAGCAGCTTGACAGGGGGCGTATCTAACTATGGCTACACCTTC; cdr3_aa: CASSLTGGVSNYGYTF
v_call: TRBV6-5; d_call: .; clone_size: once; j_call: TRBJ1-1; cdr3_nt: TGTGCCAGCAGTTACTCGATCCAGGGGCCCACTGAAGCTTTCTTT; cdr3_aa: CASSYSIQGPTEAFF
v_call: TRBV30; d_call: .; clone_size: few; j_call: TRBJ1-1; cdr3_nt: TGTGCCTGGAGTACGGAGGCCACTGAAGCTTTCTTT; cdr3_aa: CAWSTEATEAFF
v_call: TRBV9; d_call: .; clone_size: .; j_call: TRBJ2-5; cdr3_nt: TGTGCCAGCAGCGTTAGTGTGTCAGAATGGGAGACCCAGTACTTC; cdr3_aa: CASSVSVSEWETQYF
v_call: TRBV2; d_call: .; clone_size: once; j_call: TRBJ1-3; cdr3_nt: TGTGCCAGCAGTGAAGCGCTTCGGCCGGTCTCTGGAAACACCATATATTTT; cdr3_aa: CASSEALRPVSGNTIYF
v_call: TRBV28; d_call: TRBD2; clone_size: .; j_call: TRBJ2-5; cdr3_nt: TGTGCCAGCAAAGCGGGAGGGCGCTTCCGGAACGAGTACTTC; cdr3_aa: CASKAGGRFRNEYF
v_call: TRBV7-9; d_call: .; clone_size: few; j_call: TRBJ1-3; cdr3_nt: TGTGCCACCCATAGGGAGGGAAACACCATATATTTT; cdr3_aa: CATHREGNTIYF
v_call: TRBV2; d_call: TRBD1; clone_size: few; j_call: TRBJ2-4; cdr3_nt: TGTGCCACCTACAGGGGTAACATTCAGTACTTC; cdr3_aa: CATYRGNIQYF
v_call: TRBV27; d_call: .; clone_size: .; j_call: TRBJ2-5; cdr3_nt: TGTGCCAGCAGTGGCCAAGGGATGGGGTTAGGGTCCCATCGAGAGACCCAGTACTTC; cdr3_aa: CASSGQGMGLGSHRETQYF
v_call: TRBV6-5; d_call: TRBD2; clone_size: .; j_call: TRBJ2-7; cdr3_nt: TGTGCCTCGACCCGGACTAGCGGGACCTACGAGCAGTACTTC; cdr3_aa: CASTRTSGTYEQYF
v_call: TRBV9; d_call: .; clone_size: .; j_call: TRBJ2-5; cdr3_nt: TGTGCCAGCAGCGCCGATTCTTCCCGGGGGACCCAGTACTTC; cdr3_aa: CASSADSSRGTQYF
v_call: TRBV20-1; d_call: .; clone_size: .; j_call: TRBJ2-5; cdr3_nt: TGCAGTGCTAGAGATAAAGGGACCCAGTACTTC; cdr3_aa: CSARDKGTQYF